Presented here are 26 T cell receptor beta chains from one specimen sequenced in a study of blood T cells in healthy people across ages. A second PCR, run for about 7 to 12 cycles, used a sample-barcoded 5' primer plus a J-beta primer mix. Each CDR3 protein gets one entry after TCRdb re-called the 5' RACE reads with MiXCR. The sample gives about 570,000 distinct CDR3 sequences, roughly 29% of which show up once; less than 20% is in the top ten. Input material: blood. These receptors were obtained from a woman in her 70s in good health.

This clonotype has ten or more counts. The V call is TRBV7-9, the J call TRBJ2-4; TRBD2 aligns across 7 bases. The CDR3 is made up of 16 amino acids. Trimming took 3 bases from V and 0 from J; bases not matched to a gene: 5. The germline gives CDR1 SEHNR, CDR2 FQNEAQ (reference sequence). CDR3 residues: CASSFGAGLAKNIQYF. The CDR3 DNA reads TGTGCCAGCAGCTTTGGAGCGGGGCTAGCCAAAAACATTCAGTACTTC.

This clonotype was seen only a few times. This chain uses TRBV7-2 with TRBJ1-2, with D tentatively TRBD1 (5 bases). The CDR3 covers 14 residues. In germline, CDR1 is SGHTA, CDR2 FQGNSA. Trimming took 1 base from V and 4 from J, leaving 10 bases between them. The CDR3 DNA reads TGTGCCAGCAGCTTAGACGGGACGACCTATGGCTACACCTTC. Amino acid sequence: CASSLDGTTYGYTF.

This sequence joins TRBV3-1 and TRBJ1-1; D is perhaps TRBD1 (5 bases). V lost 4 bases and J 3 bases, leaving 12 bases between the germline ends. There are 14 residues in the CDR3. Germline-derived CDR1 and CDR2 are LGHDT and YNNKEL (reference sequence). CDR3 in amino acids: CASSPLGGDTEAFF. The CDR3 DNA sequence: TGTGCCAGCAGCCCCCTGGGGGGGGACACTGAAGCTTTCTTT.

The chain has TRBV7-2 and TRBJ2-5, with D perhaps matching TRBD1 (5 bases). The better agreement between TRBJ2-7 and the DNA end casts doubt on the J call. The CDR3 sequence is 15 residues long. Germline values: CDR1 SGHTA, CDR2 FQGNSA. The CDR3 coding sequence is TGTGCCAGCAGCTTGGCCCCAGGGTACCTCTACGAGCAGTACTTC. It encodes CASSLAPGYLYEQYF.

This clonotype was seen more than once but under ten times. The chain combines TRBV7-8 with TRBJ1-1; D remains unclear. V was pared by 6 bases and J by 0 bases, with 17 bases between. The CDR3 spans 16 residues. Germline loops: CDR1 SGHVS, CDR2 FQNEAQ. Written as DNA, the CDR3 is TGTGCCAGCAGTATACAAACTCGGACGGTGAACACTGAAGCTTTCTTT. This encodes CASSIQTRTVNTEAFF.

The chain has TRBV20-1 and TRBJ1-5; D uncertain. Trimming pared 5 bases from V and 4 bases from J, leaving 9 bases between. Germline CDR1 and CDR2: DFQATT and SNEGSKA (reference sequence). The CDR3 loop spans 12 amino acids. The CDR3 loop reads CSAGRKNQPQHF. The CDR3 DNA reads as TGCAGTGCTGGCCGGAAAAATCAGCCCCAGCATTTT.

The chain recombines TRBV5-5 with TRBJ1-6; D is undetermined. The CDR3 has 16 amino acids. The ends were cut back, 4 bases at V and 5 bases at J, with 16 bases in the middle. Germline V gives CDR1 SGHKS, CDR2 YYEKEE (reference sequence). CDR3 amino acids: CASSPFSSGDNSPLHF. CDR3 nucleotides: TGTGCCAGCAGCCCCTTCTCATCGGGTGATAATTCACCCCTCCACTTT.

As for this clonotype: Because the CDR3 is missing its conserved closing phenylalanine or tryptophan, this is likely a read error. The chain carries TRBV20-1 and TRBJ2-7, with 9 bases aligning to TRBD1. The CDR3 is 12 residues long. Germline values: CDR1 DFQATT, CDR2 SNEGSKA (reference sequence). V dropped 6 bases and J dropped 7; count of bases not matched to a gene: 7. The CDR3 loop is CSALQGAGEQYL. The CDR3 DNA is TGCAGTGCGCTACAGGGGGCCGGGGAGCAGTACCTC.

For the CDR3, the DNA is TGTGCCATCAGTGATTTACAGGGGGTCGCTGGGGCCAACGTCCTGACTTTC. Translating gives CAISDLQGVAGANVLTF. The gene calls are TRBV10-3 and TRBJ2-6; 8 bases are a match to TRBD1. Germline V gene data show CDR1 as ENHRY and CDR2 as SYGVKD. There are 17 residues in the CDR3. Trimming at V came to 3 bases and at J to 2 bases, leaving 6 bases not matched to a gene.

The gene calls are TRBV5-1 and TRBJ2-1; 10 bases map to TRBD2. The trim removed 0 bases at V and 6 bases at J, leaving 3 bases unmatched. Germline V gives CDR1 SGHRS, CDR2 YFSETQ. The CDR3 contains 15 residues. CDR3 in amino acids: CASSLVLAGANEQFF. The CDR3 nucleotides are TGCGCCAGCAGCTTGGTTCTAGCGGGAGCCAATGAGCAGTTCTTC.

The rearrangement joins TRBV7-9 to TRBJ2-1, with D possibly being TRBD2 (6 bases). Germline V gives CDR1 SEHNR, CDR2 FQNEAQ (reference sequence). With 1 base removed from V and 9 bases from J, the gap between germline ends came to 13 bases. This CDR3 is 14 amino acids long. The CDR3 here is CASSLDGGSAEQFF. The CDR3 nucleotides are TGTGCCAGCAGCTTAGATGGGGGGTCGGCTGAGCAGTTCTTC.

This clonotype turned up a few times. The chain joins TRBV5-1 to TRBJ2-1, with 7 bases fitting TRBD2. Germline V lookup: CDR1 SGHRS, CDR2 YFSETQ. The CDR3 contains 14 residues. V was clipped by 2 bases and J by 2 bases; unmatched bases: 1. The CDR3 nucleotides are TGCGCCAGCAGCTTCACTAGCGCCTACAATGAGCAGTTCTTC. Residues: CASSFTSAYNEQFF.

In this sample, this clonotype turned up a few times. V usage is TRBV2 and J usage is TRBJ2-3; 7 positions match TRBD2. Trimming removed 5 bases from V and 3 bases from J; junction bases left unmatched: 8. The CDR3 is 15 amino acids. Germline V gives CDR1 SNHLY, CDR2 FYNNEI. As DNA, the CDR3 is TGTGCCAGCAGTTATCTAGCGGCTGGAACAGATACGCAGTATTTT. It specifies CASSYLAAGTDTQYF.

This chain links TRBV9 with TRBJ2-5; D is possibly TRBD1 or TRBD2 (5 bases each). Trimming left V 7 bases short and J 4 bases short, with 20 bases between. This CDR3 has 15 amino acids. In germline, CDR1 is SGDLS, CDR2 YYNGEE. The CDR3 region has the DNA TGTGCCAGCGGACGAGGGACCCAACGGGGAGAGACCCAGTACTTC. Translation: CASGRGTQRGETQYF.

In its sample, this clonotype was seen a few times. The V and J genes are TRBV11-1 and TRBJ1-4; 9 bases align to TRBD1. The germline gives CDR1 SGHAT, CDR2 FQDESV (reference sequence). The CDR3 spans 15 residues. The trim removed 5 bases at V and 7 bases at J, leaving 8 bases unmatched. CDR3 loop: CASSHAPDRGEKLFF. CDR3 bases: TGTGCCAGCAGCCACGCCCCGGACAGGGGTGAAAAACTGTTTTTT. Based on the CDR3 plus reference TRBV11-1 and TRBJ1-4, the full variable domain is EAEVAQSPRYKITEKSQAVAFWCDPISGHATLYWYRQILGQGPELLVQFQDESVVDDSQLPKDRFSAERLKGVDSTLKIQPAELGDSAMYLCASSHAPDRGEKLFFGSGTQLSVL.

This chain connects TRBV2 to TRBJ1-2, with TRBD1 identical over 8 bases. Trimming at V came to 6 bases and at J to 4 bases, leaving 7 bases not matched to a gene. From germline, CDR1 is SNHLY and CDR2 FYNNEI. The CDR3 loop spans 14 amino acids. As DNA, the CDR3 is TGTGCCAGCAGGGCCAGGGGGCTAGCCTATGGCTACACCTTC. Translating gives CASRARGLAYGYTF.

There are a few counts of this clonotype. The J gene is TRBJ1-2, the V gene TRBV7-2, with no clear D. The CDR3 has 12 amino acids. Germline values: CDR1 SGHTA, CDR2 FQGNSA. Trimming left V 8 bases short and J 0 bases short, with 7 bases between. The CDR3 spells CASAGSNYGYTF. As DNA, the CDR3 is TGTGCCAGCGCGGGGTCTAACTATGGCTACACCTTC.

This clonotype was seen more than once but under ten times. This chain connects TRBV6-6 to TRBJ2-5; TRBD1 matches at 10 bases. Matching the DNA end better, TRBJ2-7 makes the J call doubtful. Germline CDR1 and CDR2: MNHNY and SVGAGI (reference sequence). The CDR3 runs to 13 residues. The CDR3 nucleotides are TGTGCCAGCAGCTGGGACAGGGGAGCCGAGCAGTACTTC. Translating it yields CASSWDRGAEQYF.

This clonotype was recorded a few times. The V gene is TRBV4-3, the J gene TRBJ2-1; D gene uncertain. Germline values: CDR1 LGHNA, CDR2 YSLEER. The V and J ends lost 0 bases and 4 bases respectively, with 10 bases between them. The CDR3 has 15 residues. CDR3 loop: CASSQERQVYNEQFF. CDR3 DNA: TGCGCCAGCAGCCAAGAACGGCAGGTATACAATGAGCAGTTCTTC.

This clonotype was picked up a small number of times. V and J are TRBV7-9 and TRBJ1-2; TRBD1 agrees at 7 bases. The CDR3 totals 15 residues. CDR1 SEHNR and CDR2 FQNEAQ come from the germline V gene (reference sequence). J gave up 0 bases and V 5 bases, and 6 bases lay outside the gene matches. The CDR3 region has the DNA TGTGCCAGCAGCGTAACAGGGACAGCTAACTATGGCTACACCTTC. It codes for CASSVTGTANYGYTF.

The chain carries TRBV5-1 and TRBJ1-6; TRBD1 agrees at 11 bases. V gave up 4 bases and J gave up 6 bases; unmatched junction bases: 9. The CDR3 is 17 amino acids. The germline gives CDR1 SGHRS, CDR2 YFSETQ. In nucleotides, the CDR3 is TGCGCCAGCAGCCCCAGGACAGGGGGCTCCGTTAATTCACCCCTCCACTTT. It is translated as CASSPRTGGSVNSPLHF.

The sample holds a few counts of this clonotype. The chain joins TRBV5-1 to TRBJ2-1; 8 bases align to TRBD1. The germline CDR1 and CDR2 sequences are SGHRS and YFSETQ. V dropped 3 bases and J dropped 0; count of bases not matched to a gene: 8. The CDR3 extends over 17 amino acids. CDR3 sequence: CASSYNPTGGSYNEQFF. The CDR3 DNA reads TGCGCCAGCAGCTACAATCCTACAGGGGGCTCCTACAATGAGCAGTTCTTC.

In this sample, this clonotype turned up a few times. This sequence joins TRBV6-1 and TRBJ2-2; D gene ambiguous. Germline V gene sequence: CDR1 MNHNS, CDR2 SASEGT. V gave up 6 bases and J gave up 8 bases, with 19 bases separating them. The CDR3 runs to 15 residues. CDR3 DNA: TGTGCCAGCAGATTCAGCCGGTCCCTTGGGGGGGAGCTGTTTTTT. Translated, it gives CASRFSRSLGGELFF.

The CDR3 reads CASSPEGLIQYF. The CDR3 region has the DNA TGCGCCAGCAGCCCGGAGGGCTTGATTCAGTACTTC. The V gene is TRBV5-1, the J gene TRBJ2-4, with a tentative D call TRBD2 (6 bases). The CDR3 sequence is 12 residues long. CDR1 is SGHRS and CDR2 is YFSETQ in the germline V gene. Deletions cut 4 bases from V and 10 bases from J, with 12 bases between.

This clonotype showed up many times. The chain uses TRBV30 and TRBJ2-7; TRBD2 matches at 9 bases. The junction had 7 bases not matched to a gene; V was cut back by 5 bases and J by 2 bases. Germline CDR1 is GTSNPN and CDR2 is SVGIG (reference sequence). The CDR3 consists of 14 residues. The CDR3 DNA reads TGTGCCTGGGGAAAGCGGGGGGTAACCTACGAGCAGTACTTC. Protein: CAWGKRGVTYEQYF.

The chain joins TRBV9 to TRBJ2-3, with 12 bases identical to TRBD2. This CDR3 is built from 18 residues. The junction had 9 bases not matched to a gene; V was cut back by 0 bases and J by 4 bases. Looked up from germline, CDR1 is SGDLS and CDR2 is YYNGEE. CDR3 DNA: TGTGCCAGCAGCGTAGTCCCCCTAGCGGGAGGGAGCGCAGATACGCAGTATTTT. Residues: CASSVVPLAGGSADTQYF.